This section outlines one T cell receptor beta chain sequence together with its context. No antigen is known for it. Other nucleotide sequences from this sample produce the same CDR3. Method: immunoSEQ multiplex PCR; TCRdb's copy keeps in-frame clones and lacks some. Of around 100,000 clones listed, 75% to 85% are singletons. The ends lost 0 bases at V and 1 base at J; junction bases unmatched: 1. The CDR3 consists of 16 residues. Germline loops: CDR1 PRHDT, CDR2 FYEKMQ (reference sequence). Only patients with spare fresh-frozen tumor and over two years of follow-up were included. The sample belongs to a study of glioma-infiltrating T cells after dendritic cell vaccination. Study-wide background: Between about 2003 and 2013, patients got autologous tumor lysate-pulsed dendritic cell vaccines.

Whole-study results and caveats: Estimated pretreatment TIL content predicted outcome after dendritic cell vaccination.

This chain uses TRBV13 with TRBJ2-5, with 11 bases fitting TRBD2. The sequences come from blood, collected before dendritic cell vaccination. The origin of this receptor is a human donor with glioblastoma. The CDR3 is CASSLGLAGGQETQYF. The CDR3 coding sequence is TGTGCCAGCAGCTTAGGGCTAGCGGGGGGCCAAGAGACCCAGTACTTC.